A single sample is the source of the 19 T cell receptor beta chains below, sequenced in a study of blood T cell repertoires in COVID-19. The assay was immunoSEQ multiplex PCR, and TCRdb's table has in-frame clones only and misses some. This sample yields approximately 54,000 clones, of which 81% are seen a single time; 4% to 5.5% belongs to the top ten. The sample was peripheral blood. The receptors originated from a woman in her sixties or seventies with acute or convalescent COVID-19.

V gene TRBV7-8 combines with J gene TRBJ2-1; perhaps TRBD2 as D (5 bases). Germline CDR1 is SGHVS and CDR2 is FQNEAQ. V lost 1 base and J 1 base, leaving 8 bases between the germline ends. The CDR3 is made up of 15 amino acids. CDR3 sequence reads: CASSLVRESYNEQFF. The CDR3 DNA reads TGTGCCAGCAGCTTAGTCCGGGAATCCTACAATGAGCAGTTCTTC.

In the case of this clone: The junction differs from germline at one of its ends, possibly a read error. The V and J genes are TRBV5-8 and TRBJ1-3, with unresolved D. Germline V gene data show CDR1 as SGHTS and CDR2 as YDEGEE. CDR3 length equals 14 residues. The CDR3 DNA sequence: TGTGCCAGCGGCTTTTATAGCTCTGGAAACACCATATATTTT. The encoded protein is CASGFYSSGNTIYF. Filled out from reference TRBV5-8 and TRBJ1-3, the complete variable domain reads EAGVTQSPTHLIKTRGQQATLRCSPISGHTSVYWYQQALGLGLQFLLWYDEGEERNRGNFPPRFSGRQFPNYSSELNVNALELEDSALYLCASGFYSSGNTIYFGEGSWLTVV.

The sample holds one count of this clone. J is TRBJ2-2 and V is TRBV4-2; TRBD2 agrees at 14 bases. Germline values: CDR1 LGHNA, CDR2 YNFKEQ. This CDR3 has 18 residues. The junction had 5 bases not matched to a gene; V was cut back by 0 bases and J by 5 bases. This CDR3 reads CASSQDPTSGGATGELFF. In nucleotides, the CDR3 is TGTGCCAGCAGCCAAGATCCGACTAGCGGGGGGGCAACCGGGGAGCTGTTTTTT.

This rearrangement joins TRBV7-9 to TRBJ1-4; 8 nucleotides align to TRBD1. Germline CDR1 and CDR2: SEHNR and FQNEAQ (reference sequence). This CDR3 has 16 residues. The J segment lost 5 bases and the V segment lost 6 bases, leaving 11 bases of the junction unmatched. The chain's CDR3 is CASSSLGRTGNEKLFF. The DNA of the CDR3 is TGTGCCAGCAGTTCCCTAGGGAGGACAGGGAATGAAAAACTGTTTTTT.

J is TRBJ2-7 and V is TRBV7-8; 7 bases agree with TRBD1. The CDR3 covers 13 residues. Looked up from germline, CDR1 is SGHVS and CDR2 is FQNEAQ. With 1 base clipped from V and 5 bases from J, the junction kept 2 bases outside the gene matches. In nucleotides, the CDR3 is TGTGCCAGCAGCTTAGTAGGGGGCAACGAGCAGTACTTC. Translated, it gives CASSLVGGNEQYF.

The chain couples TRBV6-2 or TRBV6-3 to TRBJ2-7, with TRBD2 identical over 11 bases. Germline V gives CDR1 MNHEY, CDR2 SVGEGT. This CDR3 has 15 residues. J gave up 3 bases and V 7 bases, and 8 bases lay outside the gene matches. The CDR3 bases are TGTGCCAGCATCCCACTAGCGGGGGTAGGCTACGAGCAGTACTTC. Encoded protein: CASIPLAGVGYEQYF.

The chain recombines TRBV5-1 with TRBJ1-1; TRBD1 agrees at 9 bases. CDR1 SGHRS and CDR2 YFSETQ come from the germline V gene. The CDR3 runs 15 residues. V dropped 4 bases and J dropped 6; count of bases not matched to a gene: 10. CDR3 DNA: TGCGCCAGCAGCCCTAACACAGGGGGCAATGCTGAAGCTTTCTTT. Encoded protein: CASSPNTGGNAEAFF.

The rearrangement uses TRBV5-1 and TRBJ1-5, with D possibly matching TRBD1 (6 bases). In germline, CDR1 is SGHRS, CDR2 YFSETQ. CDR3 length: 15 residues. V lost 0 bases and J lost 0, with 7 bases in between. The CDR3 reads CASSLGTDSNQPQHF. CDR3 DNA: TGCGCCAGCAGCTTGGGGACAGATAGCAATCAGCCCCAGCATTTT.

The chain uses TRBV28 and TRBJ1-1; 7 positions match TRBD1. The germline CDR1 and CDR2 sequences are MDHEN and SYDVKM. This CDR3 comprises 13 residues. After removal of 5 bases from V and 3 bases from J, the junction contained 3 bases not matched to a gene. CDR3: CASSTGVYTEAFF. The CDR3 DNA reads TGTGCCAGCAGTACAGGGGTCTACACTGAAGCTTTCTTT. Combining the CDR3 with reference TRBV28 and TRBJ1-1 gives the whole variable domain DVKVTQSSRYLVKRTGEKVFLECVQDMDHENMFWYRQDPGLGLRLIYFSYDVKMKEKGDIPEGYSVSREKKERFSLILESASTNQTSMYLCASSTGVYTEAFFGQGTRLTVV.

V and J are TRBV6-5 and TRBJ2-3, with D tentatively TRBD2 (7 bases). The CDR3 is 15 amino acids. Germline values: CDR1 MNHEY, CDR2 SVGAGI. V was shortened by 7 bases and J by 6 bases, with 20 bases between the two germline ends. CDR3 loop: CASTGLAGARDTQYF. CDR3 DNA sequence: TGTGCCAGCACCGGCTTGGCGGGGGCCCGGGATACGCAGTATTTT.

V usage is TRBV12-3 or TRBV12-4 and J usage is TRBJ1-4; perhaps TRBD1 as D (6 bases). The CDR3 extends over 12 amino acids. Deletions cut 5 bases from V and 8 bases from J, with 9 bases between. As DNA, the CDR3 is TGTGCCAGCAGTAAGGGACAAGAAAAACTGTTTTTT. Protein sequence: CASSKGQEKLFF.

V is TRBV28 and J is TRBJ1-1; D not certain. Per germline, CDR1 MDHEN and CDR2 SYDVKM. V lost 1 base and J 1 base, leaving 7 bases between the germline ends. This CDR3 contains 14 residues. The CDR3 DNA sequence: TGTGCCAGCAGTTTATTCCCGGGGAACACTGAAGCTTTCTTT. This codes for CASSLFPGNTEAFF.

Only a few counts were recorded for this clone. This chain uses TRBV5-4 with TRBJ1-1, with D possibly matching TRBD1 (6 bases). Germline lookup yields CDR1 SGHNT and CDR2 YYREEE (reference sequence). Trimming left V 1 base short and J 3 bases short, with 13 bases between. The CDR3 covers 15 residues. The CDR3 sequence is CASSLWGGAYTEAFF. The CDR3, as DNA: TGTGCCAGCAGCTTGTGGGGGGGGGCCTACACTGAAGCTTTCTTT.

V gene TRBV3-1 (or the pseudogene TRBV3-2) combines with J gene TRBJ2-7; TRBD2 matches at 10 bases. The CDR3 covers 16 residues. V dropped 1 base and J dropped 5; count of bases not matched to a gene: 8. The germline V gene has CDR1 LGHDT and CDR2 YNNKEL (reference sequence). The CDR3, as DNA: TGTGCCAGCAGCCAAGTGTCTAGCGGGAGCAGACACGAGCAGTACTTC. Amino acid sequence: CASSQVSSGSRHEQYF.

The V gene is TRBV27, the J gene TRBJ2-7; 8 nucleotides agree with TRBD2. Trimming took 3 bases from V and 4 from J; bases not matched to a gene: 11. Germline V gene data show CDR1 as MNHEY and CDR2 as SMNVEV (reference sequence). The CDR3 totals 16 residues. The CDR3 sequence is CASSFGEAGDGYEQYF. Written as DNA, the CDR3 is TGTGCCAGCAGTTTTGGGGAAGCGGGAGACGGATACGAGCAGTACTTC.

There are a few counts of this clone. V and J are TRBV5-5 and TRBJ2-5; D may be TRBD1 (6 bases). CDR3 size: 16 residues. Germline CDR1 and CDR2: SGHKS and YYEKEE (reference sequence). With 4 bases removed from V and 4 bases from J, the gap between germline ends came to 20 bases. The CDR3 region has the DNA TGTGCCAGCAGCCCACCTGCGGCACAGGGACGAGAGACCCAGTACTTC. It yields the protein CASSPPAAQGRETQYF.

The chain recombines TRBV28 with TRBJ2-7; weak D call: TRBD1 (6 bases). Trimming took 4 bases from V and 4 from J, leaving 8 bases between them. Germline lookup yields CDR1 MDHEN and CDR2 SYDVKM. This CDR3 is built from 12 residues. DNA of the CDR3: TGTGCCAGCAGTTCCGGACAGTACGAGCAGTACTTC. Translating gives CASSSGQYEQYF.

In nucleotides, the CDR3 is TGTGCCAGCTCTACAGGGTCGACTGGAAACACCATATATTTT. Its translation: CASSTGSTGNTIYF. The chain joins TRBV18 to TRBJ1-3; D may be TRBD1 (6 bases). The length of the CDR3 is 14 residues. Germline CDR1 and CDR2: KGHSH and LQKENI. Trimming removed 6 bases at V and 2 bases at J, with 11 bases between.

The sample holds one count of this clone. V and J are TRBV7-2 and TRBJ2-7, with a possible D match to TRBD2 (7 bases). V lost 2 bases, J lost 5 bases, and 19 bases lay in between. The CDR3 consists of 16 residues. Germline V gene lookup returns CDR1 SGHTA and CDR2 FQGNSA. CDR3 in amino acids: CASSLLGGLVIDEQYF. The CDR3 nucleotides are TGTGCCAGCAGCTTACTGGGGGGGCTGGTCATCGACGAGCAGTACTTC.